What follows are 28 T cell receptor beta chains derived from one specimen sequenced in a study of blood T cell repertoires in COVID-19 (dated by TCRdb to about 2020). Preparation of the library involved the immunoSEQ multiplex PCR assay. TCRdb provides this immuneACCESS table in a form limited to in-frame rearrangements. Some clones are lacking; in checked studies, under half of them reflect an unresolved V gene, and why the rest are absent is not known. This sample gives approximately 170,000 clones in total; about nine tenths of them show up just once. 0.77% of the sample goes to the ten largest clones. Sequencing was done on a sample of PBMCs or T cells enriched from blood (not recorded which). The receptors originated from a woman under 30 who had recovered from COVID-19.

The CDR3 protein is CVGDSYGYTF. In DNA form, the CDR3 reads TGTGTGGGGGACAGCTATGGCTACACCTTC. The J gene is TRBJ1-2, the V gene TRBV7-9, with 7 nucleotides matching TRBD1. The CDR3 is 10 amino acids. Per germline, CDR1 SEHNR and CDR2 FQNEAQ (reference sequence).

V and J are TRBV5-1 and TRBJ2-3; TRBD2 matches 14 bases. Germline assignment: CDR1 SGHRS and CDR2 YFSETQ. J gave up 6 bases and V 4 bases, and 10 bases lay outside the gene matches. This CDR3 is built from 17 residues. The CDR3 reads CASSLGLAGDFSDTQYF. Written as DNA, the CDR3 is TGCGCCAGCAGCCTGGGACTAGCGGGGGACTTTTCGGATACGCAGTATTTT.

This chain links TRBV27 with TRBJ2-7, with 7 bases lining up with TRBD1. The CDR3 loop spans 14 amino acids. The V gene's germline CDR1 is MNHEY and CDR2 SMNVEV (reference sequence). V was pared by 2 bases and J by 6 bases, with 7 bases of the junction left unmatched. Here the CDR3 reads CASSLHDRASEQYF. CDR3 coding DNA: TGTGCCAGCAGTTTACATGACAGGGCGAGCGAGCAGTACTTC.

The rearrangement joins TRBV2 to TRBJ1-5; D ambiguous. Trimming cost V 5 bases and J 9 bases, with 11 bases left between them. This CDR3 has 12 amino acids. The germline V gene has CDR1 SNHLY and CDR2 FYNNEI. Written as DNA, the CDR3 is TGTGCCAGCAGTCTCAAACAATGGCCCCAGCATTTT. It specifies CASSLKQWPQHF.

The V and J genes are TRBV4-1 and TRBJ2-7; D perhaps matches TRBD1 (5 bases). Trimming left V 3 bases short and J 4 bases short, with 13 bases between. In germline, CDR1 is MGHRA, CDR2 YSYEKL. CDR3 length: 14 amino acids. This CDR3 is CASSHTGSGYEQYF. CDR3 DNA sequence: TGCGCCAGCAGCCACACAGGCTCTGGGTACGAGCAGTACTTC.

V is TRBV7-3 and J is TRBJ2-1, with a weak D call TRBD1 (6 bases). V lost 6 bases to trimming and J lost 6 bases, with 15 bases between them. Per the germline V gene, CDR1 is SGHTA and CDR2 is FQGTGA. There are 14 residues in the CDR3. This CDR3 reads CASRPGTNANEQFF. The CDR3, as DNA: TGTGCCAGCAGGCCCGGGACAAATGCCAATGAGCAGTTCTTC.

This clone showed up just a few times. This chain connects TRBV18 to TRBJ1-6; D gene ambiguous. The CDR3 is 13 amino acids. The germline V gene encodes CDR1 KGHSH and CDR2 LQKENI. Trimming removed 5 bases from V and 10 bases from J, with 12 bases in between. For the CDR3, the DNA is TGTGCCAGCTCAGGGGAGGGTCAGTCACCCCTCCACTTT. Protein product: CASSGEGQSPLHF.

The CDR3 sequence: CASSPTTLPRQYF. The DNA for the CDR3 is TGTGCCAGCAGCCCAACGACGCTGCCTAGACAGTACTTC. J is TRBJ2-7 and V is TRBV11-2; D unresolved. Trimming removed 5 bases from V and 10 bases from J, with 18 bases in between. Germline assignment: CDR1 SGHAT and CDR2 FQNNGV. This CDR3 spans 13 amino acids. Full variable domain (missing parts from reference TRBV11-2 and TRBJ2-7): EAGVAQSPRYKIIEKRQSVAFWCNPISGHATLYWYQQILGQGPKLLIQFQNNGVVDDSQLPKDRFSAERLKGVDSTLKIQPAKLEDSAVYLCASSPTTLPRQYFGPGTRLTVT.

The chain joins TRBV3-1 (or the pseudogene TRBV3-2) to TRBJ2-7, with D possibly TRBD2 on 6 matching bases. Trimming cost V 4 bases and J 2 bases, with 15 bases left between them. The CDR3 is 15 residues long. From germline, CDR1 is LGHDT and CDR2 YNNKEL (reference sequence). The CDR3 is CASSPGRGQAYEQYF. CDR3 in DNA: TGTGCCAGCAGCCCCGGGCGGGGCCAAGCCTACGAGCAGTACTTC.

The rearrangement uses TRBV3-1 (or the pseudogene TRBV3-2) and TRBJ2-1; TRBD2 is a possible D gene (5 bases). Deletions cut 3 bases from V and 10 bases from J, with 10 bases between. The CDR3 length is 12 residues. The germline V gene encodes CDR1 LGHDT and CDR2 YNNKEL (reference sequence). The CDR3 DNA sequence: TGTGCCAGCAGCCATTTACTAGGGGAGCAGTTCTTC. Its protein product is CASSHLLGEQFF.

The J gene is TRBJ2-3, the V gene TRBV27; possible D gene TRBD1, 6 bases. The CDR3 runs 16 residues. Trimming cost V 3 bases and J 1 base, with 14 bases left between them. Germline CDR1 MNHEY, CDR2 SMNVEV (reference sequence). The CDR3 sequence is CASSFSGTSRTDTQYF. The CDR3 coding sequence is TGTGCCAGCAGTTTCTCTGGGACAAGCCGCACAGATACGCAGTATTTT.

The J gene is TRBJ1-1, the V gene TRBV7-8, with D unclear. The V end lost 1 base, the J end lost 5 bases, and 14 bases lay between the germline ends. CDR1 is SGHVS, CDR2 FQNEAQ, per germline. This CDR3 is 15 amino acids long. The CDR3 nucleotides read TGTGCCAGCAGCTTAGGGGAGGCCCTGTGGACTGAAGCTTTCTTT. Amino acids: CASSLGEALWTEAFF.

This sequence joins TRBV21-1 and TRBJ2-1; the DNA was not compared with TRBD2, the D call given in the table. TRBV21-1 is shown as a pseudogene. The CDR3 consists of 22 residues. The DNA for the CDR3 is TGTGCCAGCAGCAAAGGAGGGACTAGCGGGAGTTGGGGCTTCCGCTCCTACAATGAGCAGTTCTTC. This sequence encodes CASSKGGTSGSWGFRSYNEQFF.

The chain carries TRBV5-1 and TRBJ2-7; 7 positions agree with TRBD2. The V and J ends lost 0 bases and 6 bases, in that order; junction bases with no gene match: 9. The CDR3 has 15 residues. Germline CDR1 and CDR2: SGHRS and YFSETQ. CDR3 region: CASSLASLGRGEQYF. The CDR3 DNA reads TGCGCCAGCAGCTTGGCGTCGTTGGGGAGGGGCGAGCAGTACTTC.

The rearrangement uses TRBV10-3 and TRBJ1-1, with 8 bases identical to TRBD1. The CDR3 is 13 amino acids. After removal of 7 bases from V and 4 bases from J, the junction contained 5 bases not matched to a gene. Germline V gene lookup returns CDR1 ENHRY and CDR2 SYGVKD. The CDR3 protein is CAITADRGTEAFF. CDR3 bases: TGTGCCATCACCGCCGACAGGGGCACTGAAGCTTTCTTT.

The CDR3 protein is CASSKGDRGYGYTF. The CDR3 DNA reads TGTGCCAGCAGCAAAGGGGACAGGGGATATGGCTACACCTTC. The chain has TRBV7-8 and TRBJ1-2; 10 nucleotides match TRBD1. Germline V gene data show CDR1 as SGHVS and CDR2 as FQNEAQ. V gave up 5 bases and J gave up 5 bases; unmatched junction bases: 5. The CDR3 is made up of 14 amino acids.

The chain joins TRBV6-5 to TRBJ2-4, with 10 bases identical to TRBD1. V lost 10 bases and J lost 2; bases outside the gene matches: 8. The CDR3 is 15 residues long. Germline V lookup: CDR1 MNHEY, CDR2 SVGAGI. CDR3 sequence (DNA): TGTGCCAAACCGGGACAGGGGAATTCCAAAAACATTCAGTACTTC. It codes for CAKPGQGNSKNIQYF.

This CDR3 is CASSVGTSGSFGNEQFF. The CDR3 region has the DNA TGTGCCAGCAGCGTAGGGACTAGCGGGAGTTTCGGCAATGAGCAGTTCTTC. The chain uses TRBV9 and TRBJ2-1, with TRBD2 identical over 13 bases. The CDR3 loop spans 17 amino acids. Germline V lookup: CDR1 SGDLS, CDR2 YYNGEE. The ends lost 0 bases at V and 6 bases at J; junction bases unmatched: 6.

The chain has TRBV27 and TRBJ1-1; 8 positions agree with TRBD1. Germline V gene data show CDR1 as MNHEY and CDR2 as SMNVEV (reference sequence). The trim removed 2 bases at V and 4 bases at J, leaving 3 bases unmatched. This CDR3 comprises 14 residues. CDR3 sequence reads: CASSLLDRGTEAFF. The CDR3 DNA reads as TGTGCCAGCAGTTTACTAGACAGGGGCACTGAAGCTTTCTTT.

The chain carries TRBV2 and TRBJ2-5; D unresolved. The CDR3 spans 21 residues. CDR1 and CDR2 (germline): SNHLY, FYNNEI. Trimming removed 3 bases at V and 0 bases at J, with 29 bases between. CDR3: CASSEREPLGHYTDNQETQYF. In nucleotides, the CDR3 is TGTGCCAGCAGTGAGCGAGAGCCCCTGGGCCATTATACAGACAACCAAGAGACCCAGTACTTC.

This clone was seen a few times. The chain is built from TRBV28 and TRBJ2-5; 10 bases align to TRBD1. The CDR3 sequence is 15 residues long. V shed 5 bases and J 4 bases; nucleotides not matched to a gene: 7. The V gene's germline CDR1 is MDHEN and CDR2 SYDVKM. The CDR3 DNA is TGTGCCAGCAGTGCCGGGACAGGGGATGTAGAGACCCAGTACTTC. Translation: CASSAGTGDVETQYF.

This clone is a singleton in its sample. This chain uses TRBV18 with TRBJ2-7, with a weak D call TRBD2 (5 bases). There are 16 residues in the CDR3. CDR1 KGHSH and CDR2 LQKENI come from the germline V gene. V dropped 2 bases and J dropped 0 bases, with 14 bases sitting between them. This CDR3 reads CASSPGLTGSSYEQYF. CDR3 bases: TGTGCCAGCTCACCAGGATTGACGGGGAGCTCCTACGAGCAGTACTTC.

The chain's CDR3 is CASSEAHMLNTEAFF. The CDR3 region has the DNA TGTGCCAGCAGTGAAGCCCACATGTTGAACACTGAAGCTTTCTTT. The V call is TRBV6-1, the J call TRBJ1-1, with D unclear. The CDR3 has 15 residues. Germline-derived CDR1 and CDR2 are MNHNS and SASEGT. Trimming stripped 0 bases from V and 0 bases from J, with 8 bases between.

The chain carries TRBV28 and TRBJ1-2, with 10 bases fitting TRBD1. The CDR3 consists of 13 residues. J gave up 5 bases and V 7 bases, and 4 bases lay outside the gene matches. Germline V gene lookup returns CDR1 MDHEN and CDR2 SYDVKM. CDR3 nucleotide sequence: TGTGCCAGCAAACCGGGACAGGGGTATGGCTACACCTTC. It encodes CASKPGQGYGYTF.

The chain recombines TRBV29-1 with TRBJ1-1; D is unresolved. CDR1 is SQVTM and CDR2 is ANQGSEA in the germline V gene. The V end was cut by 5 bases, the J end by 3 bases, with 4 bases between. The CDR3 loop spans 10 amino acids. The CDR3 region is CSVRDTEAFF. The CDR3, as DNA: TGCAGCGTTCGGGACACTGAAGCTTTCTTT.

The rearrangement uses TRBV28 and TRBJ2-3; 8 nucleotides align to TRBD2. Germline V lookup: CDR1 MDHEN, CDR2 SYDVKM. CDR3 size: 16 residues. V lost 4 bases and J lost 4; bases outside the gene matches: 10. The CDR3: CASSSPGLGISDTQYF. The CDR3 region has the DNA TGTGCCAGCAGTTCCCCGGGACTAGGGATTTCAGATACGCAGTATTTT.

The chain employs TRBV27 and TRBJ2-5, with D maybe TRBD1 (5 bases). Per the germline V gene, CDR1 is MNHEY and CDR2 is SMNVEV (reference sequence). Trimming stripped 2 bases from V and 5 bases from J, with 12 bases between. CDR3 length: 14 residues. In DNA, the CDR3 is TGTGCCAGCAGTTTACGACAGTTCACGGAGACCCAGTACTTC. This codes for CASSLRQFTETQYF.

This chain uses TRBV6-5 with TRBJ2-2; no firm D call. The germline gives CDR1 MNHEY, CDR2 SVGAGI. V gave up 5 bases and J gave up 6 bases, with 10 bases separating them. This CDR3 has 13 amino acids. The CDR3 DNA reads TGTGCCAGCAGTAAGACACGGTCCGGGGAGCTGTTTTTT. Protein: CASSKTRSGELFF.